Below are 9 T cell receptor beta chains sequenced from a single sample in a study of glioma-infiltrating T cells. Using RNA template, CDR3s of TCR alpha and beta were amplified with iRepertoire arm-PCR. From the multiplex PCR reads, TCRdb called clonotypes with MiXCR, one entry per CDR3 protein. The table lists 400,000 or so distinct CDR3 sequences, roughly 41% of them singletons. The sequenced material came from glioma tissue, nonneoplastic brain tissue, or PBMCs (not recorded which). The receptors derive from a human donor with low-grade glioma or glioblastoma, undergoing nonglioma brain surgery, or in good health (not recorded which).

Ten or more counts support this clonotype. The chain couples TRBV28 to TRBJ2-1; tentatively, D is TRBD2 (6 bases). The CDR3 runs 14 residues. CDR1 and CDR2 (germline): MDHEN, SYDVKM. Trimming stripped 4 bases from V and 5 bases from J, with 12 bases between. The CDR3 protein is CASSYGTGNNEQFF. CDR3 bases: TGTGCCAGCAGTTACGGGACTGGTAACAATGAGCAGTTCTTC.

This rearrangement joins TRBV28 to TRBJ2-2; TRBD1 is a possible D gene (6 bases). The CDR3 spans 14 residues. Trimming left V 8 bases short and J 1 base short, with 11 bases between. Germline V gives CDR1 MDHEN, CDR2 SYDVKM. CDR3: CASRVQGNTGELFF. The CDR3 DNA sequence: TGTGCCAGCCGTGTACAGGGGAACACCGGGGAGCTGTTTTTT. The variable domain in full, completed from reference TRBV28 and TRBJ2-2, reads DVKVTQSSRYLVKRTGEKVFLECVQDMDHENMFWYRQDPGLGLRLIYFSYDVKMKEKGDIPEGYSVSREKKERFSLILESASTNQTSMYLCASRVQGNTGELFFGEGSRLTVL.

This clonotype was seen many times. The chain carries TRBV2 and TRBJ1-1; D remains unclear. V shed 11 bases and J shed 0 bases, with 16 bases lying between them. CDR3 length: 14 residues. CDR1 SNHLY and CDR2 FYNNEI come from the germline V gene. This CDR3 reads CASREGNMNTEAFF. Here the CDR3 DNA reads TGTGCCTCCCGGGAGGGTAACATGAACACTGAAGCTTTCTTT.

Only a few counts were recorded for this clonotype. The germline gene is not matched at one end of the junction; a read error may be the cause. The CDR3, as DNA: TGTGCCATCAGTGAGTCAAACAGGGAAGAGACCCAGTACTTC. Its protein is CAISESNREETQYF. The chain couples TRBV6-1 to TRBJ2-5; weak D call: TRBD1 (6 bases). CDR3 size: 14 residues. The germline V gene encodes CDR1 MNHNS and CDR2 SASEGT.

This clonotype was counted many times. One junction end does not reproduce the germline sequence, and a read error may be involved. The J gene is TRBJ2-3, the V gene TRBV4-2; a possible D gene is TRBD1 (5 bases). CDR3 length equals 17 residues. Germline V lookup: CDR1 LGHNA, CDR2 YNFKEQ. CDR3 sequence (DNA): TGTGCCAGTAGCCAAGATCCACAGGCGGTCGCCACAGATACGCAGTATTTT. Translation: CASSQDPQAVATDTQYF.

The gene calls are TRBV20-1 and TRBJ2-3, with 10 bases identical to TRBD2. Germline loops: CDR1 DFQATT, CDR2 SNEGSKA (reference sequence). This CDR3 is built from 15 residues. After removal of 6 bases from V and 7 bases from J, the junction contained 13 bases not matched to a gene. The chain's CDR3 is CSAPPQREGHYTQYF. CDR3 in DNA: TGCAGTGCCCCCCCCCAGCGGGAGGGCCATTATACGCAGTATTTT.

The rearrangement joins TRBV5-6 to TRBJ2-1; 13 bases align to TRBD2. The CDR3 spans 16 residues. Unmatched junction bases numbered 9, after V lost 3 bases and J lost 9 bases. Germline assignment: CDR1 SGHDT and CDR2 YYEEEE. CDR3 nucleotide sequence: TGTGCCAGCAGCTCCCGGACTAGCGGGAGTTTGACTGAGCAGTTCTTC. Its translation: CASSSRTSGSLTEQFF. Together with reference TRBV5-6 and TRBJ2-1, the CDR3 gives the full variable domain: DAGVTQSPTHLIKTRGQQVTLRCSPKSGHDTVSWYQQALGQGPQFIFQYYEEEERQRGNFPDRFSGHQFPNYSSELNVNALLLGDSALYLCASSSRTSGSLTEQFFGPGTRLTVL.

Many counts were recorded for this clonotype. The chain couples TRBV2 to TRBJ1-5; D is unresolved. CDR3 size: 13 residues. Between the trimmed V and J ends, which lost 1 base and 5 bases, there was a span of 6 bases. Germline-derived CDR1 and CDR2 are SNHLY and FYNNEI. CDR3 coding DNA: TGTGCCAGCAGTGAAGGGAGGGATCAGCCCCAGCATTTT. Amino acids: CASSEGRDQPQHF.

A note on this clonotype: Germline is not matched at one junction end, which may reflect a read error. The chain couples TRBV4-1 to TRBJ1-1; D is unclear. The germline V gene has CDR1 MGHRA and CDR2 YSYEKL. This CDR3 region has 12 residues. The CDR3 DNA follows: TGCGCCAGCACTGGTTTGAACACTGAAGCTTCCTTT. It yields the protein CASTGLNTEASF.